The 17 T cell receptor beta chains listed next were all sequenced from one sample in a study of memory B cells and T cells in multiple sclerosis. This table comes from immunoSEQ multiplex PCR, and its TCRdb copy is limited to in-frame clones, with some not included. This sample has about 470 clones; 79% occur once, and the top ten carry just under 9%. The specimen was brain tissue. These receptors all come from a human donor with multiple sclerosis.

This clone was recorded once. The chain recombines TRBV11-3 with TRBJ2-6; the D is unclear. V was trimmed by 3 bases and J by 5 bases, leaving 20 bases between them. Germline CDR1 reads SGHNT; CDR2 reads YENEEA. The CDR3 contains 18 residues. The CDR3 DNA follows: TGTGCCAGCAGCTTTGGAAAATCTCGACAAAGTCGGGCCAACGTCCTGACTTTC. Translating it yields CASSFGKSRQSRANVLTF.

This chain connects TRBV7-8 to TRBJ1-6; no reliable D call. V dropped 1 base and J dropped 5 bases, with 12 bases sitting between them. The germline CDR1 and CDR2 sequences are SGHVS and FQNEAQ. CDR3 length equals 16 residues. CDR3 DNA: TGTGCCAGCAGCTTAGTCCCGAAGACTAATAATTCACCCCTCCACTTT. This translates into CASSLVPKTNNSPLHF.

V and J are TRBV5-1 and TRBJ2-3, with D maybe TRBD1 (6 bases). The CDR3 is 14 residues long. The germline CDR1 and CDR2 sequences are SGHRS and YFSETQ. Between the trimmed V and J ends, which lost 1 base and 5 bases, there was a span of 11 bases. This chain's CDR3 is CASSLSGVVDTQYF. The CDR3 DNA is TGCGCCAGCAGCTTGTCAGGGGTCGTAGATACGCAGTATTTT. Looking up the rest from reference TRBV5-1 and TRBJ2-3 gives the full variable domain: KAGVTQTPRYLIKTRGQQVTLSCSPISGHRSVSWYQQTPGQGLQFLFEYFSETQRNKGNFPGRFSGRQFSNSRSEMNVSTLELGDSALYLCASSLSGVVDTQYFGPGTRLTVL.

The rearrangement joins TRBV5-3 to TRBJ1-2; possibly TRBD1 for D (6 bases). TRBV5-3 is an ORF, and what it does is uncertain. Trimming shortened V by 4 bases and J by 4 bases, and 14 bases separated the two germline ends. The CDR3 consists of 14 residues. The CDR3 bases are TGTGCCAGAAGCGGCTGGACAGCTATCTATGGCTACACCTTC. Amino acid sequence: CARSGWTAIYGYTF.

This clone showed up just a few times. This chain connects TRBV5-4 to TRBJ2-5; tentatively, D is TRBD2 (6 bases). The germline gives CDR1 SGHNT, CDR2 YYREEE (reference sequence). Trimming removed 4 bases at V and 2 bases at J, with 12 bases between. This CDR3 spans 14 amino acids. The chain's CDR3 is CASSAGTSQETQYF. The CDR3 DNA sequence: TGTGCCAGCAGCGCCGGGACTTCGCAAGAGACCCAGTACTTC. Using reference TRBV5-4 and TRBJ2-5 for the parts outside the CDR3, the full variable domain is ETGVTQSPTHLIKTRGQQVTLRCSSQSGHNTVSWYQQALGQGPQFIFQYYREEENGRGNFPPRFSGLQFPNYSSELNVNALELDDSALYLCASSAGTSQETQYFGPGTRLLVL.

The chain has TRBV18 and TRBJ1-1, with D unclear. Germline V gene data show CDR1 as KGHSH and CDR2 as LQKENI. The length of the CDR3 is 14 residues. V was cut by 1 base and J by 2 bases, with 8 bases left in between. CDR3 nucleotide sequence: TGTGCCAGCTCACCACGGCGGGGAAACACTGAAGCTTTCTTT. This encodes CASSPRRGNTEAFF.

This clone was detected only a few times. The V call is TRBV28, the J call TRBJ2-7; TRBD1 matches at 7 bases. Germline lookup yields CDR1 MDHEN and CDR2 SYDVKM. This CDR3 has 17 residues. J lost 0 bases, V lost 5 bases, and 13 bases had no gene match. CDR3 nucleotide sequence: TGTGCCAGCAGTGCCGGCGCTGGGACAGCTAGCTCCTACGAGCAGTACTTC. It specifies CASSAGAGTASSYEQYF.

The gene calls are TRBV6-5 and TRBJ1-1, with 8 positions matching TRBD1. The CDR3 runs to 13 residues. With V trimmed by 6 bases and J by 6 bases, 6 bases remained unmatched. The germline gives CDR1 MNHEY, CDR2 SVGAGI. CDR3 protein: CASRTRGQAEAFF. CDR3 DNA: TGTGCCAGCAGGACCAGGGGGCAAGCTGAAGCTTTCTTT.

The V gene is TRBV7-2, the J gene TRBJ1-4; 9 nucleotides match TRBD1. The V segment lost 3 bases and the J segment 7 bases; nucleotides outside the gene matches: 3. CDR3 length: 14 amino acids. Looked up from germline, CDR1 is SGHTA and CDR2 is FQGNSA. CDR3 protein: CASSLTGGFEKLFF. The DNA for the CDR3 is TGTGCCAGCAGCTTGACAGGGGGTTTTGAAAAACTGTTTTTT. The full variable domain, completed using reference TRBV7-2 and TRBJ1-4, is GAGVSQSPSNKVTEKGKDVELRCDPISGHTALYWYRQSLGQGLEFLIYFQGNSAPDKSGLPSDRFSAERTGGSVSTLTIQRTQQEDSAVYLCASSLTGGFEKLFFGSGTQLSVL.

This rearrangement joins TRBV19 to TRBJ2-7, with 8 bases matching TRBD1. After removal of 5 bases from V and 1 base from J, the junction contained 7 bases not matched to a gene. Per the germline V gene, CDR1 is LNHDA and CDR2 is SQIVND (reference sequence). The CDR3 runs 15 residues. The CDR3 loop is CASSERGQGSYEQYF. The CDR3 DNA sequence: TGTGCCAGTAGTGAGAGAGGACAGGGATCCTACGAGCAGTACTTC.

The chain links TRBV7-2 to TRBJ2-2, with D possibly being TRBD1 (6 bases). Germline V gene sequence: CDR1 SGHTA, CDR2 FQGNSA. The ends were cut back, 2 bases at V and 7 bases at J, with 17 bases in the middle. The CDR3 covers 16 residues. In DNA, the CDR3 is TGTGCCAGCAGCTTATCAGGGGCTTACGGAGGCGGGGAGCTGTTTTTT. Encoded protein: CASSLSGAYGGGELFF.

The V call is TRBV28, the J call TRBJ2-5; TRBD1 matches 7 bases. J was trimmed by 3 bases and V by 4 bases; bases with no gene match: 17. The germline V gene encodes CDR1 MDHEN and CDR2 SYDVKM. The CDR3 covers 18 residues. CDR3 sequence: CASSSTLELGQDEETQYF. CDR3 coding DNA: TGTGCCAGCAGTTCCACCCTCGAGTTAGGACAGGACGAAGAGACCCAGTACTTC.

This clone has only one observation. This chain joins TRBV5-1 and TRBJ2-4, with 9 bases that match TRBD1. V shed 4 bases, J shed 2 bases, and the junction held 7 bases outside the gene matches. The CDR3 has 16 amino acids. Germline loops: CDR1 SGHRS, CDR2 YFSETQ. The CDR3 region has the DNA TGCGCCAGCAGCCTGGGGGGACAGGGCCCCAAAAACATTCAGTACTTC. Amino acids: CASSLGGQGPKNIQYF. Full variable domain (rest looked up from reference TRBV5-1 and TRBJ2-4): KAGVTQTPRYLIKTRGQQVTLSCSPISGHRSVSWYQQTPGQGLQFLFEYFSETQRNKGNFPGRFSGRQFSNSRSEMNVSTLELGDSALYLCASSLGGQGPKNIQYFGAGTRLSVL.

The chain employs TRBV19 and TRBJ1-4; 7 nucleotides match TRBD1. The CDR3 runs 14 residues. V was pared by 6 bases and J by 8 bases, with 9 bases of the junction left unmatched. Germline V lookup: CDR1 LNHDA, CDR2 SQIVND (reference sequence). In DNA, the CDR3 is TGTGCCAGTAGCCTCCCGGGACAGCCAGAAAAACTGTTTTTT. Protein sequence: CASSLPGQPEKLFF.

V usage is TRBV2 and J usage is TRBJ2-1; 9 nucleotides match TRBD2. This CDR3 is 16 amino acids long. Germline V CDR1 and CDR2: SNHLY, FYNNEI. V shed 5 bases, J shed 5 bases, and the junction held 10 bases outside the gene matches. CDR3 residues: CASSRTGTSPDNEQFF. CDR3 bases: TGTGCCAGCAGTAGGACCGGGACTAGCCCTGACAATGAGCAGTTCTTC.

This clone was detected a few times. The chain combines TRBV19 with TRBJ2-3; 7 nucleotides align to TRBD1. The CDR3 covers 14 residues. Germline V CDR1 and CDR2: LNHDA, SQIVND (reference sequence). The J segment lost 6 bases and the V segment lost 10 bases, leaving 13 bases of the junction unmatched. CDR3 in DNA: TGTGCCACCACTGGACCCGGGACAGCCGATACGCAGTATTTT. Translation gives CATTGPGTADTQYF.

DNA of the CDR3: TGTGCCAGCAGTTCCAGGGACAGGGCGGGAACTGAAGCTTTCTTT. The encoded protein is CASSSRDRAGTEAFF. J is TRBJ1-1 and V is TRBV6-6; 9 nucleotides agree with TRBD1. This CDR3 contains 15 residues. Per germline, CDR1 MNHNY and CDR2 SVGAGI (reference sequence). V was clipped by 4 bases and J by 5 bases; unmatched bases: 8.